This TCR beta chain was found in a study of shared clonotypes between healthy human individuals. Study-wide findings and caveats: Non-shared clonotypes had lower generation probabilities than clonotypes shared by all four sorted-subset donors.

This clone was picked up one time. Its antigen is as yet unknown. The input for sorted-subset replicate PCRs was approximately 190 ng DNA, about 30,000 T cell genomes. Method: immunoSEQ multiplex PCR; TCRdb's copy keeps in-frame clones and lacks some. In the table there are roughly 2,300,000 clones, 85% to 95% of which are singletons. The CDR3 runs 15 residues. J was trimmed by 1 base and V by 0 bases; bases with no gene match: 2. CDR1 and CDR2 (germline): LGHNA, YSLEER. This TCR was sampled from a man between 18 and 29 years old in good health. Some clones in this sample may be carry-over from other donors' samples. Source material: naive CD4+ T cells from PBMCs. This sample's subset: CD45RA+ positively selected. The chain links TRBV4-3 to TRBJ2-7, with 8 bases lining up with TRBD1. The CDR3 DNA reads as TGCGCCAGCAGCCAAGAGTGGGACAGGTCCTACGAGCAGTACTTC. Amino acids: CASSQEWDRSYEQYF.